This T cell receptor (beta chain) was observed in a study of blood T cell repertoires in COVID-19. Study-level information: Specimens from acute and convalescent COVID-19 originated in the United States, Italy and Spain. The analysed material was cDNA or gDNA that came from T cells, B-cell-depleted T cells, or PBMCs.

Followed longitudinally, the Seattle patients had been enrolled during active infection. In the authors' methods: Amplifying reference gene primers gave estimates of nucleated cell counts. Libraries were prepared by immunoSEQ multiplex PCR; TCRdb keeps only in-frame clonotypes and omits some of them. D and trimming come from the DNA, and the V and J calls and clone size come from that table. The table records around 300,000 clones, over 80% of them present only once. V was clipped by 5 bases and J by 1 base; unmatched bases: 7. The CDR3 extends over 15 amino acids. The V gene's germline CDR1 is SGHDN and CDR2 FVKESK.

This receptor was taken from a woman aged 45 to 65 with COVID-19, enrolled during active disease. Sequenced sample: peripheral blood. J is TRBJ1-1 and V is TRBV14; 7 nucleotides agree with TRBD1. CDR3 amino acids: CASSTLGTANTEAFF. The CDR3 region has the DNA TGTGCCAGCAGCACCCTCGGGACAGCGAACACTGAAGCTTTCTTT.